Presented here are 25 T cell receptor beta chains from one specimen sequenced in a study of blood T cell repertoires in COVID-19 (dated by TCRdb to the early 2020s). Library generation was performed with the immunoSEQ multiplex PCR assay. TCRdb took this table from immuneACCESS and kept in-frame rearrangements with V and J called. Such tables lack part of the clones; where checked against another copy, unresolved V genes explain under half of the gap, and the rest is unexplained. The sample includes about 35,000 clones, with approximately 83% observed a single time. Approximately 3.3% of the sample belongs to the ten largest clones. Sample: peripheral blood. These receptors came from a man aged 45-65 years with acute or convalescent COVID-19.

In nucleotides, the CDR3 is TGTGCCAGCATGGGACAGGGTACAGATACGCAGTATTTT. It encodes CASMGQGTDTQYF. The chain recombines TRBV28 with TRBJ2-3; TRBD1 aligns across 9 bases. CDR1 is MDHEN, CDR2 SYDVKM, per germline. This CDR3 has 13 residues. V trimming: 7 bases; J trimming: 3 bases; junction bases outside the gene matches: 2.

The V and J genes are TRBV4-2 and TRBJ2-7, with 9 bases aligning to TRBD2. CDR1 and CDR2 from the germline V gene are LGHNA and YNFKEQ. This CDR3 contains 16 residues. After removal of 3 bases from V and 6 bases from J, the junction contained 12 bases not matched to a gene. CDR3 region: CASSQELAGESPEQYF. DNA of the CDR3: TGTGCCAGCAGCCAGGAGTTAGCGGGAGAGTCCCCCGAGCAGTACTTC.

The chain has TRBV28 and TRBJ2-4; TRBD2 matches at 9 bases. The V gene end was trimmed by 3 bases and the J gene end by 6 bases; junction bases not matched to a gene: 15. In germline, CDR1 is MDHEN, CDR2 SYDVKM. This CDR3 comprises 18 residues. CDR3 sequence: CASSFRALREGSGNIQYF. The CDR3 region has the DNA TGTGCCAGCAGTTTCAGGGCTTTGCGGGAGGGCTCGGGAAACATTCAGTACTTC.

V usage is TRBV21-1 and J usage is TRBJ2-7; TRBD1, the table's D call, lacks a check against the DNA. TRBV21-1 counts as a pseudogene. The CDR3 is 12 amino acids. In DNA form, the CDR3 reads TGTGCCAGCAGGGACAGGAACTACGAGCAGTACTTC. Translated, it gives CASRDRNYEQYF.

The chain couples TRBV10-2 to TRBJ1-1, with unresolved D. From germline, CDR1 is WSHSY and CDR2 SAAADI. Trimming cost V 3 bases and J 4 bases, with 6 bases left between them. CDR3 length: 12 residues. The CDR3 region is CASSEGGTEAFF. The DNA of the CDR3 is TGCGCCAGCAGTGAAGGAGGCACTGAAGCTTTCTTT.

The chain employs TRBV6-1 and TRBJ1-6; 10 bases map to TRBD1. CDR1 and CDR2 (germline): MNHNS, SASEGT. The CDR3 totals 15 residues. The V and J ends lost 2 bases and 9 bases, in that order; junction bases with no gene match: 4. The CDR3, as DNA: TGTGCCAGCAGTGAACAGGACAGGGGGAGTTCACCCCTCCACTTT. Its protein product is CASSEQDRGSSPLHF.

V gene TRBV15 combines with J gene TRBJ2-6, with D perhaps TRBD1 (6 bases). The germline V gene has CDR1 LNHNV and CDR2 YYDKDF (reference sequence). This CDR3 is built from 18 residues. V dropped 5 bases and J dropped 0 bases, with 17 bases sitting between them. CDR3 DNA: TGTGCCACCAGCCCTCGGGAAGGGGGAGCCTCTGGGGCCAACGTCCTGACTTTC. Translation gives CATSPREGGASGANVLTF.

This clone qualifies as medium-sized. This chain uses TRBV6-4 with TRBJ2-1, with a tentative D call TRBD2 (6 bases). The CDR3 extends over 15 amino acids. V was cut by 0 bases and J by 1 base, with 7 bases left in between. Germline V CDR1 and CDR2: MRHNA, SNTAGT. CDR3 region: CASSDSAGSYNEQFF. The CDR3 nucleotides read TGTGCCAGCAGTGACTCGGCGGGATCCTACAATGAGCAGTTCTTC.

This chain links TRBV28 with TRBJ2-7, with D perhaps matching TRBD1 (7 bases). Germline V gives CDR1 MDHEN, CDR2 SYDVKM. V was cut by 1 base and J by 1 base, with 11 bases left in between. The CDR3 runs to 15 residues. The CDR3 loop reads CASSLSGGGSYEQYF. CDR3 nucleotide sequence: TGTGCCAGCAGTTTATCAGGGGGAGGATCCTACGAGCAGTACTTC.

V usage is TRBV11-2 and J usage is TRBJ2-5; 7 nucleotides align to TRBD2. There are 15 residues in the CDR3. V was clipped by 4 bases and J by 2 bases; unmatched bases: 7. Per the germline V gene, CDR1 is SGHAT and CDR2 is FQNNGV. Here the CDR3 reads CASSWEGPEQETQYF. In nucleotides, the CDR3 is TGTGCCAGCAGCTGGGAGGGGCCGGAGCAAGAGACCCAGTACTTC.

This clone was seen just once. CDR3 residues: CASSPGTSGRVAYNEQFF. The DNA of the CDR3 is TGTGCCAGCAGCCCTGGGACTAGCGGGAGGGTCGCCTACAATGAGCAGTTCTTC. The chain has TRBV5-6 and TRBJ2-1, with TRBD2 matching 16 bases. V shed 4 bases, J shed 2 bases, and the junction held 6 bases outside the gene matches. The CDR3 consists of 18 residues. Germline CDR1 is SGHDT and CDR2 is YYEEEE.

This clone was observed a handful of times. The chain employs TRBV6-5 and TRBJ1-1; D is unclear. Germline CDR1 and CDR2: MNHEY and SVGAGI. This CDR3 comprises 11 residues. V was clipped by 7 bases and J by 1 base, with 4 bases between them. The chain's CDR3 is CASTRNTEAFF. CDR3 nucleotide sequence: TGTGCCAGCACCAGGAACACTGAAGCTTTCTTT.

The rearrangement joins TRBV5-1 to TRBJ2-2; D might be TRBD1 (6 bases). Trimming removed 4 bases at V and 1 base at J, with 8 bases between. Germline V gene data show CDR1 as SGHRS and CDR2 as YFSETQ. This CDR3 is built from 14 residues. CDR3 loop: CASSRTVNTGELFF. In DNA, the CDR3 is TGCGCCAGCAGCCGGACAGTGAACACCGGGGAGCTGTTTTTT.

This clone has just a few counts. CDR3 sequence reads: CASSPGTGAGNTIYF. CDR3 bases: TGTGCCAGCAGCCCCGGGACAGGGGCTGGAAACACCATATATTTT. The chain combines TRBV7-8 with TRBJ1-3; 10 nucleotides align to TRBD1. The CDR3 covers 15 residues. Germline V gene lookup returns CDR1 SGHVS and CDR2 FQNEAQ. J was trimmed by 2 bases and V by 5 bases; bases with no gene match: 3.

J is TRBJ2-5 and V is TRBV28, with a tentative D call TRBD2 (6 bases). Per the germline V gene, CDR1 is MDHEN and CDR2 is SYDVKM. This CDR3 has 12 amino acids. With 7 bases removed from V and 5 bases from J, the gap between germline ends came to 11 bases. CDR3 sequence reads: CASTPGRETQYF. CDR3 sequence (DNA): TGTGCCAGCACCCCGGGGAGGGAGACCCAGTACTTC.

The genes are TRBV4-1 and TRBJ2-5, with 7 positions matching TRBD2. CDR1 and CDR2 (germline): MGHRA, YSYEKL. The junction had 1 base not matched to a gene; V was cut back by 3 bases and J by 3 bases. This CDR3 spans 13 amino acids. The CDR3 DNA follows: TGCGCCAGCAGCCAGGGGACTAAAGAGACCCAGTACTTC. Amino acids: CASSQGTKETQYF.

The V call is TRBV28, the J call TRBJ2-3; D remains unclear. Germline lookup yields CDR1 MDHEN and CDR2 SYDVKM. This CDR3 region has 15 residues. V lost 3 bases and J 0 bases, leaving 10 bases between the germline ends. The CDR3 is CASSFYSTSTDTQYF. The CDR3, as DNA: TGTGCCAGCAGTTTTTACTCAACCAGCACAGATACGCAGTATTTT.

The chain uses TRBV10-1 and TRBJ2-3; TRBD1 matches 9 bases. Germline loops: CDR1 WNHNN, CDR2 SYGVQD (reference sequence). The trim removed 6 bases at V and 6 bases at J, leaving 4 bases unmatched. This CDR3 has 13 residues. The CDR3, as DNA: TGCGCCAGCAGGGGACAGGGAACTGATACGCAGTATTTT. It specifies CASRGQGTDTQYF.

This clone was seen only a few times. The chain combines TRBV15 with TRBJ2-1; TRBD1 matches at 8 bases. V gave up 4 bases and J gave up 2 bases; unmatched junction bases: 4. CDR3 length equals 15 residues. The germline gives CDR1 LNHNV, CDR2 YYDKDF (reference sequence). The CDR3 DNA reads as TGTGCCACCAGCATTTCAGGGGGCGCCTACAATGAGCAGTTCTTC. Translating gives CATSISGGAYNEQFF.

This chain joins TRBV27 and TRBJ2-5; 8 positions agree with TRBD2. The CDR3 totals 16 residues. Trimming at V came to 2 bases and at J to 1 base, leaving 6 bases not matched to a gene. The V gene's germline CDR1 is MNHEY and CDR2 SMNVEV (reference sequence). Written as DNA, the CDR3 is TGTGCCAGCAGTTTAAACGGGGGGGTTATCCAAGAGACCCAGTACTTC. It specifies CASSLNGGVIQETQYF.

The J gene is TRBJ1-2, the V gene TRBV5-1, with TRBD1 identical over 7 bases. This CDR3 comprises 12 residues. Germline-derived CDR1 and CDR2 are SGHRS and YFSETQ. The V gene end was trimmed by 3 bases and the J gene end by 8 bases; junction bases not matched to a gene: 4. CDR3: CASSSQGQGYTF. For the CDR3, the DNA is TGCGCCAGCAGCTCACAGGGGCAAGGCTACACCTTC.

The J gene is TRBJ2-3, the V gene TRBV6-2 or TRBV6-3; TRBD2 might be the D (6 bases). This CDR3 spans 14 amino acids. The V gene's germline CDR1 is MNHEY and CDR2 SVGEGT. Trimming removed 5 bases from V and 6 bases from J, with 15 bases in between. The CDR3 nucleotides are TGTGCCAGCAGTCCGAGACTAGGCGGTGATACGCAGTATTTT. Residues: CASSPRLGGDTQYF.

In this sample, this clone turned up a few times. The V call is TRBV6-4, the J call TRBJ1-4; 8 bases fit TRBD1. J was trimmed by 0 bases and V by 10 bases; bases with no gene match: 7. The CDR3 extends over 15 amino acids. Germline assignment: CDR1 MRHNA and CDR2 SNTAGT. This CDR3 is CANKTGEATNEKLFF. In DNA form, the CDR3 reads TGTGCCAACAAGACAGGGGAGGCAACTAATGAAAAACTGTTTTTT.

The CDR3 is CASATGYSNQPQHF. CDR3 sequence (DNA): TGCGCCAGTGCTACGGGATATAGCAATCAGCCCCAGCATTTT. This chain uses TRBV10-2 with TRBJ1-5, with D uncertain. The ends were cut back, 9 bases at V and 0 bases at J, with 12 bases in the middle. The CDR3 totals 14 residues. Germline-derived CDR1 and CDR2 are WSHSY and SAAADI.

The chain uses TRBV13 and TRBJ1-5; D unclear. In germline, CDR1 is PRHDT, CDR2 FYEKMQ (reference sequence). The V and J ends lost 5 bases and 4 bases respectively, with 6 bases between them. The CDR3 extends over 12 amino acids. Here the CDR3 DNA reads TGTGCCAGCAGCCTCAGGAATCAGCCCCAGCATTTT. This sequence encodes CASSLRNQPQHF.